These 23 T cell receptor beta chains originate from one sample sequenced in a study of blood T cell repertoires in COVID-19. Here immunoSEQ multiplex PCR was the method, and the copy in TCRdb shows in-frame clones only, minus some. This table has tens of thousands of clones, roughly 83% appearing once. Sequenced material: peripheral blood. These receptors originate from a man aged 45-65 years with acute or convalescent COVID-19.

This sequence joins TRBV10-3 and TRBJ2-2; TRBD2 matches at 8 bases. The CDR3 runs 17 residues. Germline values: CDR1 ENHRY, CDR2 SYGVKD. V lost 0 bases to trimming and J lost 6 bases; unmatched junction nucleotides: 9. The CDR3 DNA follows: TGTGCCATCAGTGAGTCGGGACTAGTGATAGCAGCCGGGGAGCTGTTTTTT. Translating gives CAISESGLVIAAGELFF.

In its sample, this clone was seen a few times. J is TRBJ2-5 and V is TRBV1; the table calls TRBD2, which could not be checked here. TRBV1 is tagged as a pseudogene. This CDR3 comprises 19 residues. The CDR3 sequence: CTSSQDHHARGAIQETQYF. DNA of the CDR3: TGCACCAGCAGCCAAGACCACCACGCCCGGGGGGCGATCCAAGAGACCCAGTACTTC.

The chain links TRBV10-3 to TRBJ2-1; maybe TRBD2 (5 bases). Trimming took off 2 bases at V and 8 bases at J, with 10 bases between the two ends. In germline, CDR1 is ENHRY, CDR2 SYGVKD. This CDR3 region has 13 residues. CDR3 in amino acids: CAISEDEGDEQFF. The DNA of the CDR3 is TGTGCCATCAGTGAGGACGAGGGCGATGAGCAGTTCTTC.

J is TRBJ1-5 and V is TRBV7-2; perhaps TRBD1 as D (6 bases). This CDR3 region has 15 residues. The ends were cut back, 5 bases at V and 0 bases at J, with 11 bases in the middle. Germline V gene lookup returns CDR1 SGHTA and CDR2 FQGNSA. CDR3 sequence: CASSAGQYSNQPQHF. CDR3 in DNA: TGTGCCAGCAGCGCCGGACAGTATAGCAATCAGCCCCAGCATTTT.

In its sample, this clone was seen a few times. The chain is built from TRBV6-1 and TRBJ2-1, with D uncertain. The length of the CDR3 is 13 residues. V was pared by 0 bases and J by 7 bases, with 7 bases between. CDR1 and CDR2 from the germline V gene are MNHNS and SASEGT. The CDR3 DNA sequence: TGTGCCAGCAGTGAAGCCCCCCAAAATGAGCAGTTCTTC. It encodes CASSEAPQNEQFF.

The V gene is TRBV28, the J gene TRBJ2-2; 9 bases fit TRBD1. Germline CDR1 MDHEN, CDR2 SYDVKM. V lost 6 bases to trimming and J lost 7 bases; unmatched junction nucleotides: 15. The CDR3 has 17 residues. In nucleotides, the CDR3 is TGTGCCAGCAGAGTGGGCAACAGGGGGCAGGTTGTCGGGGAGCTGTTTTTT. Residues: CASRVGNRGQVVGELFF.

DNA of the CDR3: TGTGCCAGAAATACCGGGACTAGCCACGAGCAGTACTTC. Its protein is CARNTGTSHEQYF. The chain uses TRBV12-3 or TRBV12-4 and TRBJ2-7; 9 bases agree with TRBD2. The CDR3 has 13 residues. Trimming cost V 9 bases and J 5 bases; bases outside gene matches: 8.

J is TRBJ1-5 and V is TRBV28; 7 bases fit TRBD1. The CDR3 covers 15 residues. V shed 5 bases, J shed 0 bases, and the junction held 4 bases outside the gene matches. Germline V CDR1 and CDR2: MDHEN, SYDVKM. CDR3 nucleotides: TGTGCCAGCAGTCACAGGGGTTATAGCAATCAGCCCCAGCATTTT. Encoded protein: CASSHRGYSNQPQHF.

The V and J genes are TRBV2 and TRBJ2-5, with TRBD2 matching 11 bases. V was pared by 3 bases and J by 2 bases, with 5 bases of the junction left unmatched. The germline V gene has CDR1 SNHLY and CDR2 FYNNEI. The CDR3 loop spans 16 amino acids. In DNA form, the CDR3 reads TGTGCCAGCAGTGATAACGTAGCGGGGGGGCAAGAGACCCAGTACTTC. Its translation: CASSDNVAGGQETQYF.

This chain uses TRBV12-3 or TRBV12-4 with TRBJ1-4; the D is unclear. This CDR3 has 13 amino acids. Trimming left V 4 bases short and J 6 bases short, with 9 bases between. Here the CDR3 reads CASSSGRYEKLFF. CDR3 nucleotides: TGTGCCAGCAGTTCAGGCAGATATGAAAAACTGTTTTTT.

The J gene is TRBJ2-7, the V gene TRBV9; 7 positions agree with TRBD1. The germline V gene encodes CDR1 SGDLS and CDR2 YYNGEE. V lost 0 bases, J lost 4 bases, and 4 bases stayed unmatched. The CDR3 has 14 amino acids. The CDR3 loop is CASSVGQGVYEQYF. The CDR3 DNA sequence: TGTGCCAGCAGCGTAGGGCAGGGGGTATACGAGCAGTACTTC.

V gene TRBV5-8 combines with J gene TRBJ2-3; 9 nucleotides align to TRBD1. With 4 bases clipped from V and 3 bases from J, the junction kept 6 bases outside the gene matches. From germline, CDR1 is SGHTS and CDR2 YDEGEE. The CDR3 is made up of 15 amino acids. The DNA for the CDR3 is TGTGCCAGCAGCGAGGGACAGGGTTTGACAGATACGCAGTATTTT. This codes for CASSEGQGLTDTQYF. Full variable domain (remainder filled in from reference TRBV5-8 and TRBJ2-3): EAGVTQSPTHLIKTRGQQATLRCSPISGHTSVYWYQQALGLGLQFLLWYDEGEERNRGNFPPRFSGRQFPNYSSELNVNALELEDSALYLCASSEGQGLTDTQYFGPGTRLTVL.

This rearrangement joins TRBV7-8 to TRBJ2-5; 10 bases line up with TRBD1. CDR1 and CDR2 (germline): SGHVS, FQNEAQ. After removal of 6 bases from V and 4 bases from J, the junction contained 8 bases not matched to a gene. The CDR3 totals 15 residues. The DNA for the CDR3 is TGTGCCAGCAGAGTCCGGGACAGGGGTCGAGAGACCCAGTACTTC. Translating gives CASRVRDRGRETQYF.

CDR3 bases: TGTGCCAGCAGTCCGACAGGCGGAGAAGCTTTCTTT. It specifies CASSPTGGEAFF. The chain uses TRBV12-3 or TRBV12-4 and TRBJ1-1; tentatively, D is TRBD1 (6 bases). This CDR3 region has 12 residues. Trimming cost V 5 bases and J 8 bases, with 12 bases left between them.

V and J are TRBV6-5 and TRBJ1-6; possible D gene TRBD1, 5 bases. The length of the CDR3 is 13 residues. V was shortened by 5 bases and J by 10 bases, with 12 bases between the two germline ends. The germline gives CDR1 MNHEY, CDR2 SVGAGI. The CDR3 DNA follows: TGTGCCAGCAGTCGGTCAGGGTGGTCACCCCTCCACTTT. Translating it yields CASSRSGWSPLHF.

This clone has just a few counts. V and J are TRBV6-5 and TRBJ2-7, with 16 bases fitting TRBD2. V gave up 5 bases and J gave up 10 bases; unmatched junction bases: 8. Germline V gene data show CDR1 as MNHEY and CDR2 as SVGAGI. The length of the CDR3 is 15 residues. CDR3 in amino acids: CASSPLGTSGRAQYF. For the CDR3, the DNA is TGTGCCAGCAGTCCACTTGGGACTAGCGGGAGGGCCCAGTACTTC.

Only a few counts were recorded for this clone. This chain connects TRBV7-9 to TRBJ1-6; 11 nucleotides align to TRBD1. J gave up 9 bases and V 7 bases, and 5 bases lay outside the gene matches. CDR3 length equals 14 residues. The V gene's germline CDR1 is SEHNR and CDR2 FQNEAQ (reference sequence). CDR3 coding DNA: TGTGCCAGCACCCCCGGGACAGGGGGTTCACCCCTCCACTTT. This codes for CASTPGTGGSPLHF.

The DNA for the CDR3 is TGTGCCAGCAGCTTGGTATCTAGCGGGAGTCTGCAGTTCTTC. Its translation: CASSLVSSGSLQFF. The genes are TRBV5-4 and TRBJ2-1; 10 bases fit TRBD2. CDR1 is SGHNT, CDR2 YYREEE, per germline (reference sequence). The V and J ends lost 0 bases and 12 bases, in that order; junction bases with no gene match: 6. The CDR3 consists of 14 residues.

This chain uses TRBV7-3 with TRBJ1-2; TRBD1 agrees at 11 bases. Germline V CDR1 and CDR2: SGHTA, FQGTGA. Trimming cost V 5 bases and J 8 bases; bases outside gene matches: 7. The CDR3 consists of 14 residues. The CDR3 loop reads CASSGQGALNGYTF. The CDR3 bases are TGTGCCAGCAGCGGACAGGGGGCTCTTAACGGCTACACCTTC.

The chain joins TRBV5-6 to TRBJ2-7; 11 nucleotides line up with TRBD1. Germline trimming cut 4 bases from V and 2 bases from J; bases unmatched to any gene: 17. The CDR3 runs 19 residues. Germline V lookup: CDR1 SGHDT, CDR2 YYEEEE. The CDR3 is CASSPFWGQGGVLTYEQYF. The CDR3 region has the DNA TGTGCCAGCAGCCCGTTTTGGGGACAGGGGGGAGTATTAACCTACGAGCAGTACTTC.

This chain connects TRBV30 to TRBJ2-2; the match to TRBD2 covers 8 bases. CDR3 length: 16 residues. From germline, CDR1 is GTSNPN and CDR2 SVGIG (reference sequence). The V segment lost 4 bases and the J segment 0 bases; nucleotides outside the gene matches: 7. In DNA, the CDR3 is TGTGCCTGGAAACAACCGGGACTAGCGAACACCGGGGAGCTGTTTTTT. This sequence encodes CAWKQPGLANTGELFF.

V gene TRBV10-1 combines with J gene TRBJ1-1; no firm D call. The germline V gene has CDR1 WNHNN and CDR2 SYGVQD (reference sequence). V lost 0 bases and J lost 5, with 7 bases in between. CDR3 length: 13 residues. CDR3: CASSESGRTEAFF. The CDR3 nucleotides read TGCGCCAGCAGTGAGTCTGGGAGGACTGAAGCTTTCTTT.

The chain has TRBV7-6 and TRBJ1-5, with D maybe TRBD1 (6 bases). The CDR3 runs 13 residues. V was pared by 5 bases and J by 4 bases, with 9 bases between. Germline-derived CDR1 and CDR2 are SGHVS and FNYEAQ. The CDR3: CASSRTENQPQHF. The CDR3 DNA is TGTGCCAGCAGCCGGACAGAAAATCAGCCCCAGCATTTT.